This paragraph covers one T cell receptor beta chain sequence. No antigen is known for it. This may be a read error: a much more frequent sequence differs by one nucleotide. Individual cDNA molecules were tagged with unique molecular identifiers, the study reported. Each CDR3 protein gets one entry after TCRdb re-called the 5' RACE reads with MiXCR. The sample has around 57,000 distinct CDR3 sequences; under 7.5% are singletons. The source of the sample is a study of early T cells in non-severe SARS-CoV-2 infection. The V gene's germline CDR1 is KGHSH and CDR2 LQKENI. CDR3 length: 15 residues. Whole-study results and caveats: The matching step, a VDJdb search, favored anti-spike CD8 responses and missed private and CD4 specificities.

The chain is built from TRBV18 and TRBJ2-3, with D possibly being TRBD1 (6 bases). The sample comprised whole blood. This clonotype was obtained from an adult who was a healthcare worker with PCR-confirmed SARS-CoV-2 infection or an uninfected control (not recorded which). The CDR3 coding sequence is TGTGCCAGCTCACCCAGGGGCCGTAGTACAGATATGCAGTATTTT. This translates into CASSPRGRSTDMQYF.